The clone carrying this TCR beta chain was counted between two and nine times. V lost 6 bases, J lost 2 bases, and 11 bases lay in between. The germline V gene encodes CDR1 SQVTM and CDR2 ANQGSEA. This CDR3 has 13 residues. This sample is part of a study of blood T cells in healthy people across ages. The use of a sample-barcoded 5' primer and a J-beta primer mix characterized a second PCR of about 6 to 11 cycles. MiXCR, run by TCRdb on the 5' RACE reads, gives a single entry per CDR3 protein. The repertoire includes around 780,000 distinct CDR3 sequences, about 26% of them detected once, and about 3% sits in the top ten. The data were also submitted as part of a second study, on T cells of mothers and their children.

The sample comprised blood. The chain employs TRBV29-1 and TRBJ1-3, with TRBD1 as a possible D gene (6 bases). The clonotype originates from a boy younger than 18 in good health. CDR3 nucleotides: TGCAGCGTCCTACAGGGAACTGGAAACACCATATATTTT. The encoded protein is CSVLQGTGNTIYF.